This TCR beta chain is from a study of cytomegalovirus exposure and HLA in healthy donors. Overall study results and limits: Most observed TCR sequences were rare, whereas some public TCRs were detected in many donors. Cytomegalovirus association was assigned to around 150 TCR beta chains. CMV antigen specificity was confirmed in vitro for three CMV-associated chains. Published work reported that the classifier diagnosed cytomegalovirus status with high specificity and sensitivity.

The method was immunoSEQ multiplex PCR; TCRdb's version includes in-frame clones alone and lacks a portion of them. The table lists 150,000 to 200,000 clones, roughly nine tenths of them singletons. Concerning this clone: Its antigen remains unidentified.

The germline V and J ends were trimmed by 6 bases and 4 bases, with 16 bases remaining between them. Germline V gene sequence: CDR1 ENHRY, CDR2 SYGVKD. The length of the CDR3 is 15 residues. The receptor was isolated from a woman aged 25 to 39 in good health and CMV-seronegative. What was sequenced was PBMCs. The V gene is TRBV10-3, the J gene TRBJ1-3; D ambiguous. In nucleotides, the CDR3 is TGTGCCATCAGCCCAATACCCCTTCCCGGAAACACCATATATTTT. Residues: CAISPIPLPGNTIYF.